This TCR beta chain emerged from a study of spatial heterogeneity in lung cancer. For the study at large: A consistent excess of beta-chain over alpha-chain sequences was detected. Within raw reads, each unique TCR and UMI combination appeared on average more than ten times.

Ten or more counts support this clonotype. Every cDNA TCR molecule received its own unique molecular identifier. TCRdb reprocessed the 5' RACE reads via MiXCR and lists one record per CDR3 protein. The sample includes about 90,000 distinct CDR3 sequences, roughly 10% seen only once; the top ten take roughly 7.2%. The V segment lost 6 bases and the J segment 5 bases; nucleotides outside the gene matches: 6. The CDR3 consists of 13 residues. CDR1 and CDR2 from the germline V gene are MNHEY and SMNVEV (reference sequence). Time point defined: sample taken at primary tumor resection. Without sorting, whole RNA was sequenced from tumor, nontumor lung or frozen PBMC. Samples were obtained from about 72 donors, all untreated early-stage non-small cell lung cancer patients.

The chain links TRBV27 to TRBJ1-1, with 7 nucleotides matching TRBD1. Specimen: PBMCs, collected at surgery. The receptor's source is a male donor with early-stage non-small cell lung cancer. The CDR3 nucleotides read TGTGCCAGCAGGCCAGGGGGGTGGACTGAAGCTTTCTTT. It is translated as CASRPGGWTEAFF.